The 14 T cell receptor beta chains below come from one sample, sequenced in a study of shared clonotypes between healthy human individuals (dated by TCRdb to the early 2020s). Libraries came from the immunoSEQ multiplex PCR assay. TCRdb mirrors the immuneACCESS table, restricted to in-frame sequences. Some clones are absent from its copies; in checked studies, under half trace to an unresolved V gene, and the reason for the others is unknown. Within this sample are roughly 300,000 clones, with 70% to 75% of them counted one time only. Around 9.3% of the sample rests with the top ten. The sequenced material came from memory CD4+ T cells sorted from blood. Sample cell subset or site, as interpreted from the label and publication: CD45RA-negative fraction. Source of these receptors: a man aged 25 to 40 in good health.

This rearrangement joins TRBV7-8 to TRBJ2-1; 9 nucleotides line up with TRBD1. CDR1 is SGHVS, CDR2 FQNEAQ, per germline. V lost 5 bases to trimming and J lost 2 bases; unmatched junction nucleotides: 4. The CDR3 contains 15 residues. The CDR3 reads CASSPGQGTYNEQFF. The CDR3 coding sequence is TGTGCCAGCAGCCCGGGACAGGGCACCTACAATGAGCAGTTCTTC.

The V gene is TRBV29-1, the J gene TRBJ2-4; tentative D call: TRBD1 (6 bases). The germline CDR1 and CDR2 sequences are SQVTM and ANQGSEA. CDR3 size: 12 residues. V was pared by 2 bases and J by 7 bases, with 9 bases between. The CDR3 loop is CSVEYGGNIQYF. CDR3 DNA: TGCAGCGTTGAATATGGGGGCAACATTCAGTACTTC.

The chain uses TRBV5-1 and TRBJ1-1, with unresolved D. In germline, CDR1 is SGHRS, CDR2 YFSETQ. The ends were cut back, 0 bases at V and 5 bases at J, with 14 bases in the middle. The CDR3 contains 15 residues. CDR3 residues: CASSLGVLSRTEAFF. In DNA, the CDR3 is TGCGCCAGCAGCTTGGGTGTCCTGTCGAGGACTGAAGCTTTCTTT.

There are a few counts of this clone. V and J are TRBV5-6 and TRBJ2-1; possible D gene TRBD1, 6 bases. Trimming took 2 bases from V and 2 from J, leaving 11 bases between them. Germline CDR1 is SGHDT and CDR2 is YYEEEE. The CDR3 runs 15 residues. CDR3 coding DNA: TGTGCCAGCAGCTTATTGGGGGCCACCTACAATGAGCAGTTCTTC. Translating it yields CASSLLGATYNEQFF.

This chain links TRBV11-3 with TRBJ2-2; 10 nucleotides align to TRBD2. CDR3 length equals 16 residues. V trimming: 1 base; J trimming: 4 bases; junction bases outside the gene matches: 3. CDR1 and CDR2 (germline): SGHNT, YENEEA. The CDR3 DNA follows: TGTGCCAGCAGCTTAGTACTAGCGGGGTTCACCGGGGAGCTGTTTTTT. Translation gives CASSLVLAGFTGELFF.

The chain uses TRBV28 and TRBJ1-4; D might be TRBD1 (5 bases). This CDR3 comprises 17 residues. Germline-derived CDR1 and CDR2 are MDHEN and SYDVKM. Trimming removed 3 bases at V and 4 bases at J, with 18 bases between. CDR3 nucleotide sequence: TGTGCCAGCAGTTTGTGGGGCAGGGAGGCGGGTAATGAAAAACTGTTTTTT. It encodes CASSLWGREAGNEKLFF.

This chain links TRBV21-1 with TRBJ2-2. TRBV21-1 is a documented pseudogene. This CDR3 has 15 amino acids. The CDR3 sequence: CASSKDVRRPGELFF. CDR3 DNA: TGTGCCAGCAGCAAAGATGTTCGCCGCCCGGGGGAGCTGTTTTTT.

The J gene is TRBJ2-5, the V gene TRBV9, with 7 bases matching TRBD1. V shed 4 bases and J 4 bases; nucleotides not matched to a gene: 10. The CDR3 contains 15 residues. Germline V gene lookup returns CDR1 SGDLS and CDR2 YYNGEE. The CDR3 region is CASSRTTGAVETQYF. CDR3 in DNA: TGTGCCAGCAGCAGAACCACAGGGGCGGTAGAGACCCAGTACTTC.

The rearrangement uses TRBV6-5 and TRBJ1-3; 8 bases map to TRBD1. With 0 bases clipped from V and 4 bases from J, the junction kept 5 bases outside the gene matches. Germline V gives CDR1 MNHEY, CDR2 SVGAGI. The CDR3 sequence is 16 residues long. CDR3 protein: CASSYSPQGEGNTIYF. The DNA of the CDR3 is TGTGCCAGCAGTTACTCGCCACAGGGGGAAGGAAACACCATATATTTT.

The V call is TRBV30, the J call TRBJ2-7; a weak D match, TRBD2 (6 bases). Germline CDR1 reads GTSNPN; CDR2 reads SVGIG (reference sequence). The CDR3 spans 15 residues. The V gene lost 4 bases and the J gene lost 2 bases, with 18 bases spanning the gap. The CDR3 spells CAWKPGDGRTYEQYF. As DNA, the CDR3 is TGTGCCTGGAAACCGGGGGACGGCAGAACCTACGAGCAGTACTTC.

This clone has just a few counts. This chain links TRBV29-1 with TRBJ2-5, with 8 nucleotides matching TRBD1. Germline CDR1 SQVTM, CDR2 ANQGSEA. Trimming cost V 2 bases and J 4 bases; bases outside gene matches: 9. The CDR3 extends over 15 amino acids. CDR3 nucleotides: TGCAGCGTTGAACCAGGGGGCGGACTTGGAGAGACCCAGTACTTC. Translation: CSVEPGGGLGETQYF.

The chain carries TRBV7-8 and TRBJ2-3; TRBD2 matches at 10 bases. This CDR3 region has 15 residues. The V and J ends lost 5 bases and 1 base, in that order; junction bases with no gene match: 3. From germline, CDR1 is SGHVS and CDR2 FQNEAQ. CDR3 in DNA: TGTGCCAGCAGCACCGGGACTAGCGGCACAGATACGCAGTATTTT. It specifies CASSTGTSGTDTQYF.

The table lists this clone with a count of one. The chain employs TRBV2 and TRBJ2-1; 8 positions agree with TRBD2. V lost 4 bases to trimming and J lost 6 bases; unmatched junction nucleotides: 5. The CDR3 covers 14 residues. CDR1 and CDR2 from the germline V gene are SNHLY and FYNNEI. In DNA, the CDR3 is TGTGCCAGCAGTGGGGGACTAGTTTTCAATGAGCAGTTCTTC. This codes for CASSGGLVFNEQFF.

This rearrangement joins TRBV5-4 to TRBJ1-3, with D maybe TRBD1 (6 bases). Germline CDR1 and CDR2: SGHNT and YYREEE (reference sequence). Trimming shortened V by 0 bases and J by 1 base, and 11 bases separated the two germline ends. The CDR3 spans 16 residues. DNA for the CDR3: TGTGCCAGCAGCTTGGGCCCAGGGGTGTCTGGAAACACCATATATTTT. Its translation: CASSLGPGVSGNTIYF.